The 5 T cell receptor beta chains below were found in one sample sequenced in a study of vaccination effects on CD4 cells after COVID-19. Antigens for these TCRs are unknown. Profiling relied on immunoSEQ multiplex PCR, and the TCRdb table lists in-frame clones only, not all of them. The repertoire holds roughly 20,000 clones, with approximately 70% as singletons. ViraFEST expansion of antigen-specific CD4+ T cells with viral peptide pools preceded sequencing. Once cultured for roughly nine days, the cells underwent separation to obtain CD4+ T cells. The participants, recipients of two vaccine doses, got either BNT162b2 or mRNA-1273. The sample here was CD4+ T cells from PBMCs cultured with HCoV-NL63 spike peptides, taken after COVID-19 vaccination. These receptors were collected from a human donor who received a COVID-19 vaccine.

There are a few counts of this clone. The chain carries TRBV19 and TRBJ1-5; 9 bases are a match to TRBD1. V lost 4 bases to trimming and J lost 1 base; unmatched junction nucleotides: 8. The CDR3 loop spans 17 amino acids. Germline V CDR1 and CDR2: LNHDA, SQIVND (reference sequence). The CDR3 loop is CASSSVTGGLSNQPQHF. As DNA, the CDR3 is TGTGCCAGTAGTAGCGTCACAGGGGGCTTGAGCAATCAGCCCCAGCATTTT.

The chain has TRBV2 and TRBJ2-5, with 10 bases matching TRBD2. The CDR3 runs to 14 residues. CDR1 SNHLY and CDR2 FYNNEI come from the germline V gene. The V segment lost 6 bases and the J segment 7 bases; nucleotides outside the gene matches: 8. CDR3 amino acids: CASRGLATPTTQYF. CDR3 sequence (DNA): TGTGCCAGCAGGGGACTAGCGACGCCTACGACCCAGTACTTC.

The chain is built from TRBV29-1 and TRBJ2-3; 14 bases are shared with TRBD2. From germline, CDR1 is SQVTM and CDR2 ANQGSEA. Trimming at V came to 0 bases and at J to 2 bases, leaving 10 bases not matched to a gene. This CDR3 has 19 residues. The CDR3 sequence is CSVEERGLAGVRVTDTQYF. The DNA for the CDR3 is TGCAGCGTTGAAGAGAGGGGACTAGCGGGAGTGAGGGTCACAGATACGCAGTATTTT.

V is TRBV18 and J is TRBJ1-1; 8 bases match TRBD1. V was pared by 6 bases and J by 4 bases, with 10 bases of the junction left unmatched. Germline V gene sequence: CDR1 KGHSH, CDR2 LQKENI. CDR3 length equals 15 residues. CDR3 in amino acids: CASSPTQDRATEAFF. The CDR3 DNA is TGTGCCAGCTCCCCTACCCAGGACAGGGCCACTGAAGCTTTCTTT. Drawing the rest from reference TRBV18 and TRBJ1-1, the complete variable domain is NAGVMQNPRHLVRRRGQEARLRCSPMKGHSHVYWYRQLPEEGLKFMVYLQKENIIDESGMPKERFSAEFPKEGPSILRIQQVVRGDSAAYFCASSPTQDRATEAFFGQGTRLTVV.

CDR3 in DNA: TGTGCCATCAGTGGGCAGGCTAACTATGGCTACACCTTC. This sequence encodes CAISGQANYGYTF. The rearrangement links TRBV10-3 to TRBJ1-2; D not certain. Germline V CDR1 and CDR2: ENHRY, SYGVKD. CDR3 length: 13 amino acids. V was cut by 4 bases and J by 0 bases, with 6 bases left in between.